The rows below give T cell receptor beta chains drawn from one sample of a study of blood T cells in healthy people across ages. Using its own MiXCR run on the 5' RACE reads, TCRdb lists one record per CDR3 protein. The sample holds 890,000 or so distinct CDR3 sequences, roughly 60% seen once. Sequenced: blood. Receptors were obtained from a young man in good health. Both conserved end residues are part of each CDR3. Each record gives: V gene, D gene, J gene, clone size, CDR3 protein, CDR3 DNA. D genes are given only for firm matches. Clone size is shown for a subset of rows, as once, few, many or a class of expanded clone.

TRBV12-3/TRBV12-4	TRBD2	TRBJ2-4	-	CASSPRLAYSYGQYF	TGTGCCAGCAGTCCGCGACTAGCGTACTCCTACGGGCAGTACTTC
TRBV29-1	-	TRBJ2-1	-	CSVIRYNEQFF	TGCAGCGTTATAAGGTACAATGAGCAGTTCTTC
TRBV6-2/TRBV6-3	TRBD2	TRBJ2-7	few	CASRRGATYEQYF	TGTGCCAGCCGGCGGGGGGCCACCTACGAGCAGTACTTC
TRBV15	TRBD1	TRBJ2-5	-	CATSRQGQRGRETQYF	TGTGCCACCAGCAGACAAGGACAGAGGGGGCGGGAGACCCAGTACTTC
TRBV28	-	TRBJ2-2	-	CASRGWAANTGELFF	TGTGCCAGCAGGGGTTGGGCCGCGAACACCGGGGAGCTGTTTTTT
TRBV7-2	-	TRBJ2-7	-	CASSLSVSWEQYF	TGTGCCAGCAGCTTATCGGTGAGCTGGGAGCAGTACTTC
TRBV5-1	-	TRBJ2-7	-	CASSLRGPTYEQYF	TGCGCCAGCAGCTTAAGGGGACCCACCTACGAGCAGTACTTC
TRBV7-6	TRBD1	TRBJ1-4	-	CASSLTGTLNEKLFF	TGTGCCAGCAGTCTGACAGGGACGCTTAATGAAAAACTGTTTTTT
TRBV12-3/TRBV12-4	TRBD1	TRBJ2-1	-	CASRARQGTMGQRWDEQFF	TGTGCCAGCAGAGCCCGACAGGGGACGATGGGTCAGCGTTGGGATGAGCAGTTCTTC
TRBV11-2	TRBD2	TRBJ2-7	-	CASSLDGLAHEQYF	TGTGCCAGCAGCTTAGACGGACTAGCGCACGAGCAGTACTTC
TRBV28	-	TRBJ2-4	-	CASSYKTKNIQYF	TGTGCCAGCAGCTATAAAACCAAAAACATTCAGTACTTC
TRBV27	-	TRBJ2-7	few	CASRPLRAYEQYF	TGTGCCAGCAGACCTCTACGAGCCTACGAGCAGTACTTC
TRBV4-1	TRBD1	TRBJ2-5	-	CASSHPYRGQETQYF	TGCGCCAGCAGCCATCCTTACAGGGGGCAGGAGACCCAGTACTTC
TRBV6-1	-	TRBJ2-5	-	CASTPIGQETQYF	TGTGCCAGCACTCCCATCGGCCAGGAGACCCAGTACTTC
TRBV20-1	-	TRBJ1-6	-	CSARLGNGDSPLHF	TGCAGTGCTCGGTTGGGGAACGGGGATTCACCCCTCCACTTT